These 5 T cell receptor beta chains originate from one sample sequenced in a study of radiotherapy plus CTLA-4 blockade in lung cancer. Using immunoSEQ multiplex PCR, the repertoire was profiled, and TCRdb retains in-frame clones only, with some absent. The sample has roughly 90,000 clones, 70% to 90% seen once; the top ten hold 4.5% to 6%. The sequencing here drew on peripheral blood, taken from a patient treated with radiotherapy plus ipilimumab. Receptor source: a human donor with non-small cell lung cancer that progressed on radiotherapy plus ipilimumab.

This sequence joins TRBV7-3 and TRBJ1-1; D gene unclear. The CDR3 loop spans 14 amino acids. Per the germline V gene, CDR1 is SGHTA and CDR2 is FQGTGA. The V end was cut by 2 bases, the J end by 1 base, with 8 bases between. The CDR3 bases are TGTGCCAGCAGCTTAGATAACAGGAACACTGAAGCTTTCTTT. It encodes CASSLDNRNTEAFF.

CDR3 loop: CSARDTDGYTF. The DNA of the CDR3 is TGCAGCGCCAGGGACACTGATGGCTACACCTTC. The chain couples TRBV29-1 to TRBJ1-2; perhaps TRBD1 as D (6 bases). The CDR3 loop spans 11 amino acids. CDR1 and CDR2 from the germline V gene are SQVTM and ANQGSEA. V was clipped by 7 bases and J by 6 bases, with 12 bases between them.

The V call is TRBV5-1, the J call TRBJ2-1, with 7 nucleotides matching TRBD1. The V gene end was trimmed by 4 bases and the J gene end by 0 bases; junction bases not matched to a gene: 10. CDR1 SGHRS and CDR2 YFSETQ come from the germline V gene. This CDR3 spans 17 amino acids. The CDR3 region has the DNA TGCGCCAGCAGCGATACAAGGACAGGAAACTCCTACAATGAGCAGTTCTTC. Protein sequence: CASSDTRTGNSYNEQFF.

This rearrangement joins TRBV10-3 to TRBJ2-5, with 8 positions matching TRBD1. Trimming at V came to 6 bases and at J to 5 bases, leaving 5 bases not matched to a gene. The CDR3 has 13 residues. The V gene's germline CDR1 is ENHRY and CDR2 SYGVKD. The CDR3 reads CAISSRQGETQYF. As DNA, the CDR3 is TGTGCCATCAGCAGCAGACAGGGGGAGACCCAGTACTTC.

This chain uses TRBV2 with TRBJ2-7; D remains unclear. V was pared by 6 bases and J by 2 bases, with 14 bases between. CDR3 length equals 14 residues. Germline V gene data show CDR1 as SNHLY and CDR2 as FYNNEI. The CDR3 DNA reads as TGTGCCAGCAGAAGCAACGGCGGAGCCTACGAGCAGTACTTC. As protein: CASRSNGGAYEQYF.